One sample yielded the 18 T cell receptor beta chains listed below, sequenced in a study of cytomegalovirus exposure and HLA in healthy donors. The primer mix had 60 Vbeta and 13 Jbeta primers. The data were produced by immunoSEQ multiplex PCR, yet TCRdb's version contains in-frame clones alone and is incomplete. The repertoire holds some 150,000 clones, with more than 75% as singletons. The sequenced material came from PBMCs. The receptors derive from a human donor in good health.

The rearrangement links TRBV4-3 to TRBJ2-2; 12 nucleotides align to TRBD2. The CDR3 contains 21 residues. The J segment lost 4 bases and the V segment lost 0 bases, leaving 15 bases of the junction unmatched. Germline lookup yields CDR1 LGHNA and CDR2 YSLEER. The CDR3 nucleotides read TGCGCCAGCAGCCAAGATTGGATAGTCCTAGCGGGAGGGCCGGGCACCGGGGAGCTGTTTTTT. Translation gives CASSQDWIVLAGGPGTGELFF.

The table lists this clone with a few counts. The chain recombines TRBV27 with TRBJ1-2; 7 bases match TRBD1. V lost 0 bases to trimming and J lost 4 bases; unmatched junction nucleotides: 8. CDR1 is MNHEY, CDR2 SMNVEV, per germline (reference sequence). The CDR3 has 16 residues. The CDR3 coding sequence is TGTGCCAGCAGTTTATCTTCAGGGGGAGTAGGCTATGGCTACACCTTC. Translating gives CASSLSSGGVGYGYTF.

This rearrangement joins TRBV6-5 to TRBJ2-2; 7 bases are a match to TRBD2. The germline V gene has CDR1 MNHEY and CDR2 SVGAGI. CDR3 length equals 15 residues. Trimming cost V 6 bases and J 6 bases; bases outside gene matches: 10. CDR3 sequence (DNA): TGTGCCAGCAGGCGAGCGGGAAATACTGCCGGGGAGCTGTTTTTT. It codes for CASRRAGNTAGELFF.

This clone was seen once. The V call is TRBV27, the J call TRBJ2-2; tentatively, D is TRBD1 (6 bases). This CDR3 comprises 17 residues. Trimming stripped 7 bases from V and 4 bases from J, with 22 bases between. Germline V CDR1 and CDR2: MNHEY, SMNVEV (reference sequence). CDR3 region: CASTYSSGHLATGELFF. CDR3 bases: TGTGCCAGCACCTACTCTTCGGGACACCTTGCCACCGGGGAGCTGTTTTTT.

Details on this clone: A junction end diverges from the germline sequence, so it may reflect a read error. The V and J genes are TRBV5-1 and TRBJ2-3, with D possibly matching TRBD1 (6 bases). Germline-derived CDR1 and CDR2 are SGHRS and YFSETQ. This CDR3 comprises 17 residues. This chain's CDR3 is CASSHLQGSYVPDAQYF. Written as DNA, the CDR3 is TGCGCCAGCAGCCATCTACAGGGCTCCTATGTTCCAGATGCGCAGTATTTT.

The DNA for the CDR3 is TGTGCCAGCAGTTTAGGAGGGTCCTCCTACGAGCAGTACTTC. This translates into CASSLGGSSYEQYF. V usage is TRBV27 and J usage is TRBJ2-7, with D tentatively TRBD2 (6 bases). The germline gives CDR1 MNHEY, CDR2 SMNVEV (reference sequence). Trimming cost V 2 bases and J 0 bases, with 8 bases left between them. The CDR3 is 14 amino acids.

CDR3 sequence reads: CASSALAAYNEQFF. The CDR3 DNA sequence: TGTGCCAGCAGTGCCCTAGCGGCCTACAATGAGCAGTTCTTC. The chain uses TRBV25-1 and TRBJ2-1, with 7 bases matching TRBD2. Germline assignment: CDR1 MGHDK and CDR2 SYGVNS. J gave up 2 bases and V 4 bases, and 2 bases lay outside the gene matches. This CDR3 region has 14 residues.

The chain employs TRBV19 and TRBJ1-1; D is uncertain. The germline CDR1 and CDR2 sequences are LNHDA and SQIVND (reference sequence). V lost 10 bases and J lost 1, with 16 bases in between. This CDR3 has 14 amino acids. The DNA for the CDR3 is TGTGCCACTTGGGTTGGACTGCAGAACACTGAAGCTTTCTTT. Its protein is CATWVGLQNTEAFF.

V usage is TRBV27 and J usage is TRBJ2-1, with TRBD1 as a possible D gene (5 bases). The CDR3 contains 11 residues. The germline V gene has CDR1 MNHEY and CDR2 SMNVEV (reference sequence). The V end lost 5 bases, the J end lost 9 bases, and 8 bases lay between the germline ends. The CDR3 sequence: CASSKGLEQFF. The CDR3 DNA reads TGTGCCAGCAGTAAGGGGCTTGAGCAGTTCTTC.

The chain has TRBV28 and TRBJ2-7; possibly TRBD1 for D (5 bases). The germline gives CDR1 MDHEN, CDR2 SYDVKM. With 1 base removed from V and 4 bases from J, the gap between germline ends came to 8 bases. The CDR3 runs to 13 residues. The CDR3 bases are TGTGCCAGCAGTTTATTAGGGGTGTACGAGCAGTACTTC. As protein: CASSLLGVYEQYF.

The gene calls are TRBV7-2 and TRBJ2-1, with TRBD2 identical over 13 bases. The CDR3 has 16 amino acids. J was trimmed by 4 bases and V by 5 bases; bases with no gene match: 5. Germline CDR1 and CDR2: SGHTA and FQGNSA. The chain's CDR3 is CASSAQLAGGYNEQFF. CDR3 DNA sequence: TGTGCCAGCAGCGCTCAACTAGCGGGGGGGTACAATGAGCAGTTCTTC.

The rearrangement joins TRBV15 to TRBJ2-3, with 8 bases that match TRBD2. Germline V gene sequence: CDR1 LNHNV, CDR2 YYDKDF (reference sequence). This CDR3 contains 15 residues. Trimming cost V 1 base and J 6 bases; bases outside gene matches: 6. The CDR3 DNA reads TGTGCCACCAGCAGAGGGCGGGGGGCGAGGGATACGCAGTATTTT. It yields the protein CATSRGRGARDTQYF.

This chain connects TRBV27 to TRBJ1-5; the D is unclear. V gave up 0 bases and J gave up 3 bases, with 9 bases separating them. Germline V gene lookup returns CDR1 MNHEY and CDR2 SMNVEV (reference sequence). The CDR3 spans 15 residues. The CDR3: CASSLSGETNQPQHF. CDR3 sequence (DNA): TGTGCCAGCAGTTTATCGGGCGAGACCAATCAGCCCCAGCATTTT.

This clone was recorded a few times. The chain has TRBV5-4 and TRBJ1-1; D may be TRBD1 (5 bases). Germline CDR1 is SGHNT and CDR2 is YYREEE (reference sequence). Between the trimmed V and J ends, which lost 0 bases and 1 base, there was a span of 7 bases. The CDR3 sequence is 14 residues long. CDR3 nucleotides: TGTGCCAGCAGCTTGGTCGGACAGAACACTGAAGCTTTCTTT. Translating it yields CASSLVGQNTEAFF.

The V call is TRBV4-3, the J call TRBJ2-7, with TRBD2 matching 9 bases. Per germline, CDR1 LGHNA and CDR2 YSLEER. Trimming removed 0 bases from V and 3 bases from J; junction bases left unmatched: 3. The CDR3 spans 15 residues. The CDR3, as DNA: TGCGCCAGCAGCCAAGATACTAGCGGGTACTACGAGCAGTACTTC. This translates into CASSQDTSGYYEQYF.

The chain joins TRBV7-2 to TRBJ2-3; TRBD1 is a possible D gene (6 bases). Trimming cost V 1 base and J 2 bases, with 13 bases left between them. Germline V CDR1 and CDR2: SGHTA, FQGNSA. This CDR3 has 16 amino acids. CDR3 sequence: CASSLVGGANTDTQYF. The CDR3 region has the DNA TGTGCCAGCAGCTTAGTAGGGGGAGCGAACACAGATACGCAGTATTTT.

The chain links TRBV19 to TRBJ2-2, with TRBD2 matching 13 bases. Germline values: CDR1 LNHDA, CDR2 SQIVND (reference sequence). There are 15 residues in the CDR3. V gave up 7 bases and J gave up 5 bases; unmatched junction bases: 4. This CDR3 reads CASNMGLAGTGELFF. The DNA of the CDR3 is TGTGCCAGTAACATGGGACTAGCGGGAACCGGGGAGCTGTTTTTT.

CDR3 loop: CASSVMTVNTGELFF. DNA for the CDR3: TGCGCCAGCAGCGTTATGACAGTGAACACCGGGGAGCTGTTTTTT. The rearrangement uses TRBV5-1 and TRBJ2-2; maybe TRBD1 (5 bases). The CDR3 sequence is 15 residues long. V was trimmed by 4 bases and J by 1 base, leaving 11 bases between them. Germline assignment: CDR1 SGHRS and CDR2 YFSETQ.